Shown below are 18 T cell receptor beta chains from a single sample sequenced in a study of TIL therapy for anti-PD-1-resistant metastatic lung cancer. Time point indicated: pre-treatment sample, taken before nivolumab and TIL therapy. Pleural nodules or supraclavicular lymph nodes made up most of the excised metastases sampled. Sequencing used immunoSEQ v3. Method: immunoSEQ multiplex PCR; TCRdb's copy keeps in-frame clones and lacks some. The repertoire holds about 100,000 clones, with 55% to 75% as singletons. Sequences were derived from tumor tissue, sampled at baseline. The receptors here all came from a person aged 25-80 years with non-small cell lung cancer.

The chain couples TRBV7-3 to TRBJ1-1, with D hard to call. With 1 base removed from V and 1 base from J, the gap between germline ends came to 10 bases. CDR3 length equals 15 residues. CDR1 and CDR2 from the germline V gene are SGHTA and FQGTGA. The CDR3 DNA reads TGTGCCAGCAGCTTAAGGGGTCAGCCGAACACTGAAGCTTTCTTT. This translates into CASSLRGQPNTEAFF. Full variable domain (rest looked up from reference TRBV7-3 and TRBJ1-1): GAGVSQTPSNKVTEKGKYVELRCDPISGHTALYWYRQSLGQGPEFLIYFQGTGAADDSGLPNDRFFAVRPEGSVSTLKIQRTERGDSAVYLCASSLRGQPNTEAFFGQGTRLTVV.

This clone showed up many times. The chain couples TRBV3-1 (or the pseudogene TRBV3-2) to TRBJ2-5; D uncertain. The CDR3 has 15 residues. Germline V gene lookup returns CDR1 LGHDT and CDR2 YNNKEL (reference sequence). The V end was cut by 0 bases, the J end by 2 bases, with 10 bases between. CDR3 DNA sequence: TGTGCCAGCAGCCAAGAAGGCAGGCTACAAGAGACCCAGTACTTC. Translation gives CASSQEGRLQETQYF.

This clone was counted a few times. The V call is TRBV5-1, the J call TRBJ1-1; weak D call: TRBD1 (6 bases). The CDR3 runs to 13 residues. Germline CDR1 and CDR2: SGHRS and YFSETQ. Trimming left V 0 bases short and J 8 bases short, with 11 bases between. The CDR3 is CASSLDTGLEAFF. In nucleotides, the CDR3 is TGCGCCAGCAGCTTGGACACAGGGTTGGAAGCTTTCTTT.

This rearrangement joins TRBV29-1 to TRBJ2-3; 7 positions agree with TRBD1. Germline CDR1 SQVTM, CDR2 ANQGSEA. The CDR3 runs 13 residues. The CDR3 bases are TGCACCATCCGGACAGGCAATGCAGATACGCAGTATTTT. As protein: CTIRTGNADTQYF.

V gene TRBV7-9 combines with J gene TRBJ2-3, with TRBD2 identical over 11 bases. V lost 5 bases to trimming and J lost 4 bases; unmatched junction nucleotides: 8. CDR1 and CDR2 (germline): SEHNR, FQNEAQ (reference sequence). CDR3 length: 16 amino acids. The CDR3 protein is CASSTPSGRPPDTQYF. CDR3 DNA sequence: TGTGCCAGCAGCACTCCTAGCGGGAGGCCCCCAGATACGCAGTATTTT.

This clone came up once. The rearrangement links TRBV11-2 to TRBJ2-7, with D perhaps TRBD1 (6 bases). The V gene lost 2 bases and the J gene lost 3 bases, with 8 bases spanning the gap. Per germline, CDR1 SGHAT and CDR2 FQNNGV. The CDR3 is 13 amino acids. In DNA form, the CDR3 reads TGTGCCAGCAGCTTATACAGGGACTACGAGCAGTACTTC. Amino acid sequence: CASSLYRDYEQYF.

This clone showed up just a few times. The genes are TRBV11-2 and TRBJ2-1; possibly TRBD1 for D (5 bases). Trimming took 5 bases from V and 10 from J, leaving 12 bases between them. The CDR3 is 12 residues long. Germline assignment: CDR1 SGHAT and CDR2 FQNNGV. CDR3 sequence reads: CASSPTTVEQFF. The CDR3 DNA is TGTGCCAGCAGCCCTACGACAGTGGAGCAGTTCTTC.

The chain carries TRBV4-2 and TRBJ2-1, with 8 bases lining up with TRBD2. V was pared by 1 base and J by 9 bases, with 14 bases of the junction left unmatched. The CDR3 is made up of 17 amino acids. Per the germline V gene, CDR1 is LGHNA and CDR2 is YNFKEQ. CDR3 DNA sequence: TGTGCCAGCAGCCAAGCTTGGGCCAGCGGGAGTAGGTTTGAGCAGTTCTTC. It specifies CASSQAWASGSRFEQFF.

This clone was counted a single time. The chain is built from TRBV28 and TRBJ1-2; D ambiguous. In germline, CDR1 is MDHEN, CDR2 SYDVKM. V lost 6 bases, J lost 3 bases, and 14 bases lay in between. The CDR3 is 14 amino acids. CDR3 amino acids: CASRSREGYYGYTF. CDR3 nucleotide sequence: TGTGCCAGCAGGTCGAGGGAAGGTTACTATGGCTACACCTTC.

This clone was picked up a small number of times. This rearrangement joins TRBV6-5 to TRBJ2-1; tentative D call: TRBD2 (5 bases). V lost 4 bases, J lost 6 bases, and 13 bases lay in between. The germline V gene has CDR1 MNHEY and CDR2 SVGAGI. The CDR3 extends over 14 amino acids. The CDR3 region is CASSWLMEVNEQFF. The CDR3 coding sequence is TGTGCCAGCAGTTGGCTAATGGAGGTCAATGAGCAGTTCTTC.

The chain joins TRBV6-6 to TRBJ1-1; the match to TRBD1 covers 9 bases. Unmatched junction bases numbered 23, after V lost 6 bases and J lost 3 bases. This CDR3 contains 20 residues. Germline V CDR1 and CDR2: MNHNY, SVGAGI (reference sequence). The CDR3, as DNA: TGTGCCAGCAGCCCGTTTGGGACAGGGACGTTTAAAAGGTTGGACACTGAAGCTTTCTTT. Translated, it gives CASSPFGTGTFKRLDTEAFF.

V gene TRBV18 combines with J gene TRBJ1-2; D ambiguous. Germline V gene sequence: CDR1 KGHSH, CDR2 LQKENI. With 0 bases removed from V and 0 bases from J, the gap between germline ends came to 8 bases. The CDR3 runs to 15 residues. The CDR3 spells CASSPPVAPNYGYTF. The CDR3, as DNA: TGTGCCAGCTCACCACCGGTGGCACCTAACTATGGCTACACCTTC.

This clone was counted between two and nine times. This chain uses TRBV5-1 with TRBJ1-2, with 9 positions matching TRBD1. Trimming removed 4 bases from V and 4 bases from J; junction bases left unmatched: 2. There are 13 residues in the CDR3. Germline CDR1 and CDR2: SGHRS and YFSETQ. The DNA of the CDR3 is TGCGCCAGCAGCGAACAGGGGGCCTATGGCTACACCTTC. Its protein is CASSEQGAYGYTF.

This clone was seen just once. The V and J genes are TRBV3-1 (or the pseudogene TRBV3-2) and TRBJ2-7; no definite D call. The CDR3 runs 14 residues. Trimming removed 4 bases at V and 5 bases at J, with 15 bases between. Germline V gene sequence: CDR1 LGHDT, CDR2 YNNKEL (reference sequence). The CDR3 bases are TGTGCCAGCAGCCCATCCACAATAGACGACGAGCAGTACTTC. This gives the protein CASSPSTIDDEQYF.

With regard to this clone: Mismatch with germline at one junction end may stem from a read error. The CDR3 is CASSQVGLAHRGAVF. CDR3 DNA sequence: TGTGCCAGCAGCCAAGTTGGACTAGCGCACCGGGGAGCTGTTTTT. This chain uses TRBV4-2 with TRBJ2-2; 9 bases fit TRBD2. The CDR3 runs to 15 residues. Germline CDR1 is LGHNA and CDR2 is YNFKEQ.

The chain combines TRBV12-2 with TRBJ2-1. TRBV12-2 is an annotated pseudogene. The CDR3 extends over 17 amino acids. CDR3 sequence: CASRLVGPHPSYNEQFF. As DNA, the CDR3 is TGTGCAAGTCGCTTAGTAGGACCACACCCCTCCTACAATGAGCAGTTCTTC.

This clone showed up just once. The chain is built from TRBV7-5 and TRBJ2-7. TRBV7-5 is a documented pseudogene. This CDR3 has 13 amino acids. Here the CDR3 reads CARWRHRTYEQYF. CDR3 nucleotide sequence: TGTGCCAGATGGAGACACCGAACCTACGAGCAGTACTTC.

The chain links TRBV7-2 to TRBJ2-5; possible D gene TRBD2, 6 bases. The CDR3 contains 15 residues. V lost 6 bases and J 2 bases, leaving 16 bases between the germline ends. In germline, CDR1 is SGHTA, CDR2 FQGNSA. CDR3 bases: TGTGCCAGCAGTAGTCAGGCGGGGAGGCAAGAGACCCAGTACTTC. As protein: CASSSQAGRQETQYF.